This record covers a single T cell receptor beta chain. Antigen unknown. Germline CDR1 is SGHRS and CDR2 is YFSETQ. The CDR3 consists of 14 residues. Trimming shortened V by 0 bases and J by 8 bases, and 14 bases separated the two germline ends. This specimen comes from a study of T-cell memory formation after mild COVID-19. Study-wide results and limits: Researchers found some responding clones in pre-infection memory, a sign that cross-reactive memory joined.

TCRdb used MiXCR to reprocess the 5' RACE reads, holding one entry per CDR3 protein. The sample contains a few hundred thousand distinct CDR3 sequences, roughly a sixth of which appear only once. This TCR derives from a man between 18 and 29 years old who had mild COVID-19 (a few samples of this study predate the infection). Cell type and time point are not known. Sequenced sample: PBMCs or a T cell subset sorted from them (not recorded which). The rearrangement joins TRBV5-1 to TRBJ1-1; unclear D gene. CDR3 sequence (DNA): TGCGCCAGCAGCTTGGCTAGGGCGGGAAGGGAAGCTTTCTTT. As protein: CASSLARAGREAFF.